Listed here are 28 T cell receptor beta chains from one sample, sequenced in a study of spatial heterogeneity in lung cancer. TCRdb independently ran MiXCR on the 5' RACE reads; one entry per CDR3 protein. The sample holds around 3,200 distinct CDR3 sequences, approximately 16% seen once. Time point here: sample taken at primary tumor resection. In each case, whole RNA from tumor, nontumor lung or frozen PBMC was sequenced unsorted. The source material was PBMCs, sampled at surgery. These receptors were obtained from a female donor with early-stage non-small cell lung cancer.

This rearrangement joins TRBV4-3 to TRBJ2-4; 8 bases fit TRBD1. The CDR3 extends over 15 amino acids. CDR1 is LGHNA, CDR2 YSLEER, per germline. The trim removed 0 bases at V and 7 bases at J, leaving 5 bases unmatched. The CDR3 nucleotides read TGCGCCAGCAGCCAAGAAGGCAGGGGGCCGAACATTCAGTACTTC. As protein: CASSQEGRGPNIQYF.

At least ten counts were recorded for this clonotype. The chain recombines TRBV20-1 with TRBJ2-1, with no clear D. V was pared by 5 bases and J by 5 bases, with 10 bases between. Germline values: CDR1 DFQATT, CDR2 SNEGSKA (reference sequence). This CDR3 has 12 amino acids. Here the CDR3 DNA reads TGCAGTGCTGACGGAAACAACAATGAGCAGTTCTTC. This sequence encodes CSADGNNNEQFF.

The rearrangement links TRBV13 to TRBJ2-3, with 9 bases lining up with TRBD2. CDR3 length equals 16 residues. The V and J ends lost 5 bases and 6 bases, in that order; junction bases with no gene match: 12. Per the germline V gene, CDR1 is PRHDT and CDR2 is FYEKMQ (reference sequence). The CDR3 DNA reads as TGTGCCAGCAGCATGAGCGGGGGGCCGACTGAGGATACGCAGTATTTT. It is translated as CASSMSGGPTEDTQYF.

In its sample, this clonotype ranks as medium-sized (0.01 to 0.1%). The chain links TRBV3-1 to TRBJ1-1, with TRBD1 matching over 7 bases. In germline, CDR1 is LGHDT, CDR2 YNNKEL (reference sequence). J was trimmed by 8 bases and V by 0 bases; bases with no gene match: 15. The CDR3 is 17 amino acids. The CDR3 protein is CASSQDQIRTGSFEAFF. The CDR3 nucleotides read TGTGCCAGCAGCCAAGACCAAATCCGGACAGGTTCTTTCGAAGCTTTCTTT.

V usage is TRBV19 and J usage is TRBJ2-1; the match to TRBD1 covers 9 bases. Germline assignment: CDR1 LNHDA and CDR2 SQIVND (reference sequence). V shed 4 bases, J shed 6 bases, and the junction held 13 bases outside the gene matches. The CDR3 spans 17 residues. The DNA of the CDR3 is TGTGCCAGTAGTACGTGGCCGGACAGGGGAGTATCCAATGAGCAGTTCTTC. Encoded protein: CASSTWPDRGVSNEQFF.

V usage is TRBV6-2 or TRBV6-3 and J usage is TRBJ2-2; D ambiguous. The CDR3 loop spans 12 amino acids. V was pared by 4 bases and J by 4 bases, with 4 bases between. CDR1 and CDR2 (germline): MNHEY, SVGEGT. The CDR3 region is CASSSLTGELFF. The CDR3 DNA reads TGTGCCAGCAGTTCCCTCACCGGGGAGCTGTTTTTT.

V and J are TRBV28 and TRBJ2-7; D uncertain. The germline V gene has CDR1 MDHEN and CDR2 SYDVKM. V dropped 2 bases and J dropped 4 bases, with 3 bases sitting between them. The CDR3 has 11 residues. Written as DNA, the CDR3 is TGTGCCAGCAGTTTACGGTACGAGCAGTACTTC. Translated: CASSLRYEQYF.

The rearrangement uses TRBV20-1 and TRBJ2-4; 9 nucleotides match TRBD1. Germline CDR1 DFQATT, CDR2 SNEGSKA (reference sequence). Unmatched junction bases numbered 9, after V lost 6 bases and J lost 0 bases. The CDR3 spans 16 residues. The CDR3 DNA is TGCAGTGCGGGGGGACAGGGCCTATTAGCCAAAAACATTCAGTACTTC. This translates into CSAGGQGLLAKNIQYF.

This clonotype has at least ten counts. This chain uses TRBV12-3 or TRBV12-4 with TRBJ2-1; D not resolved. This CDR3 is built from 14 residues. The V gene lost 3 bases and the J gene lost 0 bases, with 6 bases spanning the gap. CDR3 bases: TGTGCCAGCAGTTTGGCCCGCTCCTACAATGAGCAGTTCTTC. Translating it yields CASSLARSYNEQFF.

The chain has TRBV15 and TRBJ1-2; TRBD1 matches at 8 bases. After removal of 5 bases from V and 3 bases from J, the junction contained 8 bases not matched to a gene. There are 15 residues in the CDR3. Germline V CDR1 and CDR2: LNHNV, YYDKDF (reference sequence). CDR3 amino acids: CATSPGYRGDYGYTF. Written as DNA, the CDR3 is TGTGCCACCAGCCCTGGGTACAGGGGGGACTATGGCTACACCTTC. Complete variable domain (other parts from reference TRBV15 and TRBJ1-2): DAMVIQNPRYQVTQFGKPVTLSCSQTLNHNVMYWYQQKSSQAPKLLFHYYDKDFNNEADTPDNFQSRRPNTSFCFLDIRSPGLGDTAMYLCATSPGYRGDYGYTFGSGTRLTVV.

This clonotype was seen many times. J is TRBJ1-1 and V is TRBV19; 8 positions match TRBD1. The germline V gene encodes CDR1 LNHDA and CDR2 SQIVND (reference sequence). V dropped 4 bases and J dropped 7; count of bases not matched to a gene: 8. The CDR3 sequence is 14 residues long. CDR3 in DNA: TGTGCCAGTAGTACCACTCTCGGGACAGGTGAAGCTTTCTTT. Its translation is CASSTTLGTGEAFF.

This clonotype was recorded at least ten times. The chain links TRBV5-4 to TRBJ2-1; 7 bases match TRBD2. Trimming at V came to 4 bases and at J to 3 bases, leaving 4 bases not matched to a gene. The CDR3 loop spans 14 amino acids. Germline CDR1 reads SGHNT; CDR2 reads YYREEE (reference sequence). The CDR3 region is CASSIGTNYNEQFF. For the CDR3, the DNA is TGTGCCAGCAGCATCGGGACTAACTACAATGAGCAGTTCTTC.

This clonotype was counted many times. This chain links TRBV7-9 with TRBJ2-7; a possible D gene is TRBD1 (7 bases). Germline V lookup: CDR1 SEHNR, CDR2 FQNEAQ (reference sequence). Trimming left V 3 bases short and J 5 bases short, with 17 bases between. The CDR3 loop spans 15 amino acids. DNA for the CDR3: TGTGCCAGCAGCTTGGAGGGGACAGCTACGAACGAGCAGTACTTC. Its protein product is CASSLEGTATNEQYF.

There are many counts of this clonotype. This chain links TRBV20-1 with TRBJ2-1, with 9 bases matching TRBD2. The germline V gene encodes CDR1 DFQATT and CDR2 SNEGSKA (reference sequence). This CDR3 region has 15 residues. The ends lost 5 bases at V and 6 bases at J; junction bases unmatched: 11. This CDR3 is CSAVIRGLASNEQFF. The DNA of the CDR3 is TGCAGTGCTGTAATTCGTGGACTAGCGTCCAATGAGCAGTTCTTC.

The chain links TRBV7-8 to TRBJ2-5; D is possibly TRBD1 (7 bases). The germline CDR1 and CDR2 sequences are SGHVS and FQNEAQ. V shed 5 bases and J shed 5 bases, with 12 bases lying between them. The CDR3 runs to 13 residues. The CDR3 protein is CASSPGGLETQYF. As DNA, the CDR3 is TGTGCCAGCAGCCCAGGGGGGTTGGAGACCCAGTACTTC.

Judged by abundance, this clonotype is large (0.1 to 1%). This sequence joins TRBV7-6 and TRBJ1-6; D remains unclear. Germline CDR1 is SGHVS and CDR2 is FNYEAQ. V lost 5 bases and J lost 0, with 11 bases in between. This CDR3 region has 16 residues. The CDR3: CASSPQPHSYNSPLHF. CDR3 DNA: TGTGCCAGCAGCCCTCAGCCCCACTCCTATAATTCACCCCTCCACTTT.

This sequence joins TRBV25-1 and TRBJ2-7, with 9 bases that match TRBD2. Losses at the gene ends were 6 bases for V and 0 bases for J; bases not matched to a gene: 3. In germline, CDR1 is MGHDK, CDR2 SYGVNS. The length of the CDR3 is 14 residues. The CDR3 region has the DNA TGTGCCAGCAGCCTAGCGGGGAGCTCCTACGAGCAGTACTTC. Protein: CASSLAGSSYEQYF.

This clonotype was detected many times. The chain is built from TRBV20-1 and TRBJ2-3; 10 bases line up with TRBD2. V dropped 0 bases and J dropped 1; count of bases not matched to a gene: 4. Germline assignment: CDR1 DFQATT and CDR2 SNEGSKA (reference sequence). This CDR3 is 16 amino acids long. CDR3 amino acids: CSARDWTSGGTDTQYF. In DNA form, the CDR3 reads TGCAGTGCTAGAGATTGGACTAGCGGAGGCACAGATACGCAGTATTTT.

The rearrangement links TRBV4-3 to TRBJ2-3; D is tentatively TRBD1 or TRBD2 (5 bases each). The CDR3 has 15 residues. V was trimmed by 0 bases and J by 6 bases, leaving 13 bases between them. CDR1 and CDR2 from the germline V gene are LGHNA and YSLEER. The CDR3 reads CASSQDPGRGDTQYF. In nucleotides, the CDR3 is TGCGCCAGCAGCCAAGACCCAGGGAGAGGGGATACGCAGTATTTT.

The count of this clonotype is one. This clone may be a read error of a much larger clone one base away. This sequence joins TRBV27 and TRBJ2-7; 10 nucleotides line up with TRBD1. This CDR3 region has 14 residues. Germline CDR1 reads MNHEY; CDR2 reads SMNVEV (reference sequence). As DNA, the CDR3 is TGTGCCAGCAGACTCCGGGACAGGGGCGCCGAGGAGTACTTC. This gives the protein CASRLRDRGAEEYF.

This clonotype occurred many times. The chain links TRBV11-2 to TRBJ2-7; TRBD2 matches 12 bases. The CDR3 spans 17 residues. J was trimmed by 4 bases and V by 5 bases; bases with no gene match: 12. CDR1 SGHAT and CDR2 FQNNGV come from the germline V gene. The CDR3 region has the DNA TGTGCCAGCAGCCCAAACGGACTAGCGGGAAACATATACGAGCAGTACTTC. It encodes CASSPNGLAGNIYEQYF.

This clonotype was observed a few times. This sequence joins TRBV9 and TRBJ1-4, with D possibly matching TRBD1 (5 bases). The CDR3 has 15 amino acids. V was shortened by 0 bases and J by 4 bases, with 10 bases between the two germline ends. Germline assignment: CDR1 SGDLS and CDR2 YYNGEE. The CDR3 DNA follows: TGTGCCAGCAGCGTAGGGGACTTTATTAATGAAAAACTGTTTTTT. The encoded protein is CASSVGDFINEKLFF. The variable domain in full, completed from reference TRBV9 and TRBJ1-4, reads DSGVTQTPKHLITATGQRVTLRCSPRSGDLSVYWYQQSLDQGLQFLIQYYNGEERAKGNILERFSAQQFPDLHSELNLSSLELGDSALYFCASSVGDFINEKLFFGSGTQLSVL.

This clonotype has at least ten counts. The rearrangement uses TRBV7-9 and TRBJ2-7; 9 bases agree with TRBD2. The CDR3 length is 15 residues. Germline trimming cut 5 bases from V and 2 bases from J; bases unmatched to any gene: 7. From germline, CDR1 is SEHNR and CDR2 FQNEAQ (reference sequence). This chain's CDR3 is CASSPPLAGTYEQYF. CDR3 coding DNA: TGTGCCAGCAGCCCCCCTCTAGCGGGGACCTACGAGCAGTACTTC.

The V gene is TRBV29-1, the J gene TRBJ2-1; D call uncertain. The CDR3 covers 14 residues. Per germline, CDR1 SQVTM and CDR2 ANQGSEA. Trimming stripped 3 bases from V and 0 bases from J, with 9 bases between. CDR3: CSVEYWSSYNEQFF. The CDR3 coding sequence is TGCAGCGTTGAGTACTGGAGCTCCTACAATGAGCAGTTCTTC.

V usage is TRBV4-3 and J usage is TRBJ2-3, with D unclear. Between the trimmed V and J ends, which lost 5 bases and 4 bases, there was a span of 16 bases. The germline gives CDR1 LGHNA, CDR2 YSLEER. The CDR3 totals 15 residues. Here the CDR3 DNA reads TGCGCCAGCAGCTCTTCGTGGGTTGGTCCAGATACGCAGTATTTT. It encodes CASSSSWVGPDTQYF.

This clonotype was counted many times. This chain links TRBV28 with TRBJ2-1, with TRBD2 matching over 10 bases. Germline V gene sequence: CDR1 MDHEN, CDR2 SYDVKM. V lost 2 bases and J lost 2; bases outside the gene matches: 15. The CDR3 has 20 residues. The CDR3 DNA reads TGTGCCAGCAGTTTACTGGGCGGGGCTAGCGGGAGTAGGGCCTACAATGAGCAGTTCTTC. Translated, it gives CASSLLGGASGSRAYNEQFF.

The CDR3 DNA reads TGCAGCGTTGGTGCTGAGGGGAGGAGCTCCTACGAGCAGTACTTC. Translated: CSVGAEGRSSYEQYF. The chain has TRBV29-1 and TRBJ2-7; D might be TRBD2 (6 bases). Trimming cost V 4 bases and J 0 bases, with 16 bases left between them. This CDR3 is 15 amino acids long. Germline CDR1 and CDR2: SQVTM and ANQGSEA.

This clonotype was found many times. CDR3: CSASQIPGTEAFF. CDR3 bases: TGCAGTGCTAGCCAGATACCCGGGACCGAAGCTTTCTTT. The chain employs TRBV20-1 and TRBJ1-1; tentative D call: TRBD1 (5 bases). The CDR3 has 13 residues. Germline V CDR1 and CDR2: DFQATT, SNEGSKA (reference sequence). V lost 3 bases, J lost 8 bases, and 16 bases lay in between.